This is a list of T cell receptor beta chains from one sample in a study of identical twins. TCRdb analysed the 5' RACE reads with MiXCR anew, one entry per CDR3 protein. The sample includes under 900,000 distinct CDR3 sequences, more than 9% of them seen just once. These records were also assigned to another study, of yellow fever vaccine responses in identical twins.

Sequencing was performed on PBMCs. The receptors come from a woman younger than 35 in good health. The CDR3 runs from the conserved cysteine through the conserved F or W. Each record gives: V gene, CDR3 protein.

TRBV7-9 CASSPQTVTEAFF
TRBV6-1 CASSEKVGGSNQPQHF
TRBV5-1 CASSYSGGRTDTQYF
TRBV27 CASSRRQGGYEQYF
TRBV24-1 CATSERGTPYTQYF
TRBV12-3/TRBV12-4 CASSLGLYGYTF
TRBV21-1 CASGPARDRGFGGETQYF
TRBV3-1 CASSLTGMINYGYTF
TRBV7-9 CASSPLDRDNSPLHF
TRBV6-2/TRBV6-3 CASSYSIPDKGSNQPQHF
TRBV24-1 CATSAPARTGGRRAYNEQFF
TRBV3-1 CASSQGQSLGYTF
TRBV29-1 CSAPGATNEKLFF
TRBV12-3/TRBV12-4 CASSPPTGNSNQPQHF